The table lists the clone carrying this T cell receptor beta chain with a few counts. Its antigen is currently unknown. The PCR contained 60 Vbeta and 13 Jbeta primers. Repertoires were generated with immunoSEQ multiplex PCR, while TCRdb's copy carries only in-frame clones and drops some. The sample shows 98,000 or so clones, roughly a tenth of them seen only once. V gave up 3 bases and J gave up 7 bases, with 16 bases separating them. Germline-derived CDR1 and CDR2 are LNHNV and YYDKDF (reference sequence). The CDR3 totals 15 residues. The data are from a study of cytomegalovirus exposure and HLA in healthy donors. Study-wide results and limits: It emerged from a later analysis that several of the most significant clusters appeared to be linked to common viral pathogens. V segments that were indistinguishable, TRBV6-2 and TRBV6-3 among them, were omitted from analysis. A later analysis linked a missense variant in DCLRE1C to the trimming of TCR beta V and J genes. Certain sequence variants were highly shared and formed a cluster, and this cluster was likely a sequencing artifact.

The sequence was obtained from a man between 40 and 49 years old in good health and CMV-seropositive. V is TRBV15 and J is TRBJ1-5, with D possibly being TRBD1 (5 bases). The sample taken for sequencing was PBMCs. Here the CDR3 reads CATSRPGELEQPQHF. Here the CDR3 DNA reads TGTGCCACCAGCAGGCCGGGGGAATTAGAGCAGCCCCAGCATTTT.